Shown below are 24 T cell receptor beta chains from a single sample sequenced in a study of control samples from healthy donors and cancer patients. Data came from immunoSEQ multiplex PCR; TCRdb stores just in-frame clones and leaves some out. The table shows 65,000 to 95,000 clones, with around 89% occurring only once. The sample was blood. The source is a man aged 50-59 years in good health.

The rearrangement links TRBV7-2 to TRBJ2-2; D unresolved. The V end lost 5 bases, the J end lost 6 bases, and 13 bases lay between the germline ends. Germline V gene sequence: CDR1 SGHTA, CDR2 FQGNSA. The CDR3 runs to 14 residues. CDR3 coding DNA: TGTGCCAGCAGCGAAACAAGGGCGGCCGGGGAGCTGTTTTTT. It encodes CASSETRAAGELFF.

The chain uses TRBV13 and TRBJ1-2; 10 bases map to TRBD1. In germline, CDR1 is PRHDT, CDR2 FYEKMQ (reference sequence). This CDR3 is 13 amino acids long. The V gene end was trimmed by 5 bases and the J gene end by 8 bases; junction bases not matched to a gene: 5. The CDR3 DNA reads TGTGCCAGCAGCATAGACAGGGGGCGAGGCTACACCTTC. As protein: CASSIDRGRGYTF. The full variable domain, with the rest looked up from reference TRBV13 and TRBJ1-2, is AAGVIQSPRHLIKEKRETATLKCYPIPRHDTVYWYQQGPGQDPQFLISFYEKMQSDKGSIPDRFSAQQFSDYHSELNMSSLELGDSALYFCASSIDRGRGYTFGSGTRLTVV.

This chain uses TRBV29-1 with TRBJ1-1; a weak D match, TRBD1 (5 bases). Trimming removed 4 bases from V and 4 bases from J, with 7 bases in between. CDR3 length: 11 amino acids. Germline CDR1 is SQVTM and CDR2 is ANQGSEA. The CDR3 DNA reads as TGCAGCGTTGCCAGGGCCACTGAAGCTTTCTTT. It encodes CSVARATEAFF.

This clone was counted only a few times. The V gene is TRBV2, the J gene TRBJ2-5; D call uncertain. V was shortened by 6 bases and J by 5 bases, with 4 bases between the two germline ends. Germline assignment: CDR1 SNHLY and CDR2 FYNNEI. The CDR3 is made up of 10 amino acids. CDR3 residues: CASREETQYF. The CDR3 bases are TGTGCCAGCAGAGAGGAGACCCAGTACTTC. Complete variable domain (other parts from reference TRBV2 and TRBJ2-5): EPEVTQTPSHQVTQMGQEVILRCVPISNHLYFYWYRQILGQKVEFLVSFYNNEISEKSEIFDDQFSVERPDGSNFTLKIRSTKLEDSAMYFCASREETQYFGPGTRLLVL.

The chain employs TRBV6-1 and TRBJ1-2; D possibly corresponds to TRBD1 (5 bases). Germline assignment: CDR1 MNHNS and CDR2 SASEGT. The V and J ends lost 2 bases and 2 bases respectively, with 12 bases between them. The CDR3 runs 15 residues. The CDR3 spells CASSEKGRDNYGYTF. CDR3 in DNA: TGTGCCAGCAGTGAAAAGGGGAGGGACAACTATGGCTACACCTTC.

The gene calls are TRBV3-1 (or the pseudogene TRBV3-2) and TRBJ2-5; unclear D gene. With 0 bases removed from V and 5 bases from J, the gap between germline ends came to 10 bases. The CDR3 contains 14 residues. CDR1 is LGHDT and CDR2 is YNNKEL in the germline V gene (reference sequence). The CDR3 loop is CASSQDLLIETQYF. DNA of the CDR3: TGTGCCAGCAGCCAAGATCTCCTAATTGAGACCCAGTACTTC.

V and J are TRBV3-1 (or the pseudogene TRBV3-2) and TRBJ2-1; 14 bases map to TRBD2. CDR1 is LGHDT, CDR2 YNNKEL, per germline (reference sequence). The CDR3 extends over 15 amino acids. V was clipped by 3 bases and J by 7 bases; unmatched bases: 2. The CDR3 DNA follows: TGTGCCAGCAGCCAGACTAGCGGGGGGGGAAATGAGCAGTTCTTC. This gives the protein CASSQTSGGGNEQFF.

The chain uses TRBV4-1 and TRBJ1-2, with D tentatively TRBD1 (6 bases). CDR3 length: 16 amino acids. Looked up from germline, CDR1 is MGHRA and CDR2 is YSYEKL. V lost 1 base and J 8 bases, leaving 20 bases between the germline ends. The CDR3 spells CASSQVNMGGRGGYTF. The CDR3 nucleotides read TGCGCCAGCAGCCAAGTTAATATGGGGGGGCGCGGGGGCTACACCTTC.

The J gene is TRBJ2-7, the V gene TRBV7-6, with 7 bases that match TRBD2. CDR3 size: 15 residues. V shed 5 bases and J 6 bases; nucleotides not matched to a gene: 13. Germline CDR1 is SGHVS and CDR2 is FNYEAQ. The CDR3 sequence is CASSGRDYMNGEQYF. In DNA form, the CDR3 reads TGTGCCAGCAGCGGAAGGGACTATATGAATGGCGAGCAGTACTTC.

The chain employs TRBV19 and TRBJ2-2; D uncertain. The germline CDR1 and CDR2 sequences are LNHDA and SQIVND (reference sequence). CDR3 length equals 12 residues. V lost 3 bases to trimming and J lost 5 bases, with 4 bases between them. CDR3 DNA sequence: TGTGCCAGTAGTATTTGGACCGGGGAGCTGTTTTTT. Encoded protein: CASSIWTGELFF. The whole variable domain, remainder taken from reference TRBV19 and TRBJ2-2, is DGGITQSPKYLFRKEGQNVTLSCEQNLNHDAMYWYRQDPGQGLRLIYYSQIVNDFQKGDIAEGYSVSREKKESFPLTVTSAQKNPTAFYLCASSIWTGELFFGEGSRLTVL.

The chain links TRBV19 to TRBJ1-2; 10 bases map to TRBD1. CDR3 length: 14 amino acids. Germline V gives CDR1 LNHDA, CDR2 SQIVND (reference sequence). J lost 8 bases, V lost 8 bases, and 11 bases had no gene match. The CDR3 sequence is CASLLTGTGDGYTF. CDR3 coding DNA: TGTGCCAGTCTCTTAACCGGGACAGGGGACGGCTACACCTTC.

The rearrangement uses TRBV23-1 and TRBJ2-7; a possible D gene is TRBD1 (6 bases). TRBV23-1 is classed as an ORF, of uncertain function. V lost 4 bases, J lost 3 bases, and 13 bases lay in between. The CDR3 has 14 amino acids. The CDR3 bases are TGCGCCAGCAGTCTACAGGGACACCTCTACGAGCAGTACTTC. This sequence encodes CASSLQGHLYEQYF.

This chain connects TRBV5-8 to TRBJ1-1; the D is unclear. The germline V gene has CDR1 SGHTS and CDR2 YDEGEE. V was cut by 4 bases and J by 1 base, with 14 bases left in between. The CDR3 is 15 amino acids. DNA of the CDR3: TGTGCCAGCAGCCCCCGGCAGAGCCCGAACACTGAAGCTTTCTTT. Its protein is CASSPRQSPNTEAFF.

The chain joins TRBV4-3 to TRBJ1-1; D call uncertain. Germline V lookup: CDR1 LGHNA, CDR2 YSLEER. This CDR3 spans 15 amino acids. V was trimmed by 3 bases and J by 1 base, leaving 12 bases between them. CDR3 region: CASSHDGRRNTEAFF. Here the CDR3 DNA reads TGCGCCAGCAGCCATGACGGCCGGAGGAACACTGAAGCTTTCTTT.

This clone came up a few times. The chain couples TRBV19 to TRBJ2-3, with a possible D match to TRBD2 (6 bases). The CDR3 has 16 amino acids. Germline V lookup: CDR1 LNHDA, CDR2 SQIVND (reference sequence). The germline V and J ends were trimmed by 5 bases and 0 bases, with 15 bases remaining between them. CDR3 DNA: TGTGCCAGTAGTCCCCTTCGGGGGTCTAGCACAGATACGCAGTATTTT. It translates to CASSPLRGSSTDTQYF.

The genes are TRBV10-2 and TRBJ1-5; 8 bases align to TRBD1. CDR1 is WSHSY and CDR2 is SAAADI in the germline V gene. The CDR3 consists of 16 residues. V was clipped by 8 bases and J by 2 bases; unmatched bases: 11. CDR3 sequence (DNA): TGCGCCAGCTCGGAACAGGGGGTAGGTGGCAATCAGCCCCAGCATTTT. This encodes CASSEQGVGGNQPQHF.

This chain connects TRBV6-6 to TRBJ1-6; D not resolved. The germline V gene has CDR1 MNHNY and CDR2 SVGAGI (reference sequence). This CDR3 has 16 residues. The germline V and J ends were trimmed by 0 bases and 6 bases, with 12 bases remaining between them. CDR3 DNA sequence: TGTGCCAGCAGTTACTCGGCCGGCGATCTTAATTCACCCCTCCACTTT. This gives the protein CASSYSAGDLNSPLHF.

This chain links TRBV19 with TRBJ2-3; D gene unclear. Trimming stripped 0 bases from V and 0 bases from J, with 4 bases between. The CDR3 is 14 amino acids. Germline CDR1 and CDR2: LNHDA and SQIVND (reference sequence). The CDR3 nucleotides read TGTGCCAGTAGTATAGACCTAAGCACAGATACGCAGTATTTT. Amino acids: CASSIDLSTDTQYF.

The chain has TRBV6-5 and TRBJ2-5; the D gene is possibly TRBD2 (6 bases). The length of the CDR3 is 15 residues. The germline V gene encodes CDR1 MNHEY and CDR2 SVGAGI. V shed 0 bases and J shed 7 bases, with 15 bases lying between them. The CDR3 region is CASSYSSALGGTQYF. The CDR3 DNA reads as TGTGCCAGCAGTTACTCGTCTGCTCTCGGGGGGACCCAGTACTTC.

The chain employs TRBV7-2 and TRBJ2-3; no clear D. Deletions cut 5 bases from V and 4 bases from J, with 10 bases between. The germline V gene has CDR1 SGHTA and CDR2 FQGNSA. The CDR3 consists of 13 residues. The CDR3 reads CASSLVGPDTQYF. CDR3 bases: TGTGCCAGCAGCCTGGTGGGCCCAGATACGCAGTATTTT.

Note on this clone: At one end the junction does not follow the germline gene, possibly because of a read error. For the CDR3, the DNA is TGTGCCAGCAGCTTGGAACGAACAGGGAAGAACTTC. Protein: CASSLERTGKNF. This chain uses TRBV5-8 with TRBJ2-7; weak D call: TRBD1 (6 bases). Germline V gene lookup returns CDR1 SGHTS and CDR2 YDEGEE. This CDR3 has 12 residues.

This chain joins TRBV7-8 and TRBJ2-3; no definite D call. Per the germline V gene, CDR1 is SGHVS and CDR2 is FQNEAQ. The CDR3 loop spans 15 amino acids. Between the trimmed V and J ends, which lost 2 bases and 6 bases, there was a span of 15 bases. The chain's CDR3 is CASSLRVARSDTQYF. CDR3 in DNA: TGTGCCAGCAGCTTAAGGGTGGCTAGGTCGGATACGCAGTATTTT.

This clone showed up just a few times. The genes are TRBV30 and TRBJ1-5, with D possibly TRBD1 on 6 matching bases. CDR3 length: 13 residues. Germline V gene sequence: CDR1 GTSNPN, CDR2 SVGIG (reference sequence). Trimming cost V 0 bases and J 6 bases, with 9 bases left between them. The CDR3 nucleotides are TGTGCCTGGAGTGTACAGGGCACTCAGCCCCAGCATTTT. Protein product: CAWSVQGTQPQHF.

The V gene is TRBV4-2, the J gene TRBJ2-7; 11 bases agree with TRBD2. Germline V lookup: CDR1 LGHNA, CDR2 YNFKEQ. V was clipped by 0 bases and J by 6 bases; unmatched bases: 10. The CDR3 is 17 residues long. CDR3 amino acids: CASSQDGVAGGRGEQYF. CDR3 sequence (DNA): TGTGCCAGCAGCCAAGATGGAGTAGCGGGGGGGCGGGGCGAGCAGTACTTC.